This record covers a single T cell receptor (beta chain). This entry belongs to a study of shared clonotypes between healthy human individuals. Using immunoSEQ multiplex PCR, the repertoire was profiled, and TCRdb retains in-frame clones only, with some absent. Of over a million clones listed, around 97% are singletons. The V end was cut by 8 bases, the J end by 2 bases, with 10 bases between. The germline V gene has CDR1 LNHNV and CDR2 YYDKDF (reference sequence). The CDR3 consists of 12 residues. This receptor was obtained from a man aged 30 to 39 in good health. Input material: naive CD4+ T cells sorted from blood. Subset denoted: CD45RA+ positively selected. The V gene is TRBV15, the J gene TRBJ2-7; weak D call: TRBD2 (6 bases). DNA for the CDR3: TGTGCCACCGGGGCTAGCGCCTACGAGCAGTACTTC. It specifies CATGASAYEQYF.